This T cell receptor (beta chain) was documented in a study of human CD8 memory T cell subsets. Classification as TPEX applied to CCR7+ PD-1+ TIGIT+ early memory CD8+ T cells bearing exhausted-like traits. Total CD8+ T cells came from negative magnetic enrichment. Generation of TCR beta libraries used UMI-labeled 5' RACE. TCRdb re-analyzed the 5' RACE reads; it lists each CDR3 protein once, without DNA. Listed are 9,500 to 12,000 distinct CDR3 sequences; around 19% falls within the top ten. The CDR3 consists of 13 residues. Germline assignment: CDR1 MGHRA and CDR2 YSYEKL. The rearrangement links TRBV4-1 to TRBJ2-7; TCRdb designates TRBD2, a call that cannot be tested without DNA. What was sequenced was CD8+ T cells from PBMCs. The clonotype originates from a human donor in good health. The CDR3 sequence: CASSESPRYEQYF.